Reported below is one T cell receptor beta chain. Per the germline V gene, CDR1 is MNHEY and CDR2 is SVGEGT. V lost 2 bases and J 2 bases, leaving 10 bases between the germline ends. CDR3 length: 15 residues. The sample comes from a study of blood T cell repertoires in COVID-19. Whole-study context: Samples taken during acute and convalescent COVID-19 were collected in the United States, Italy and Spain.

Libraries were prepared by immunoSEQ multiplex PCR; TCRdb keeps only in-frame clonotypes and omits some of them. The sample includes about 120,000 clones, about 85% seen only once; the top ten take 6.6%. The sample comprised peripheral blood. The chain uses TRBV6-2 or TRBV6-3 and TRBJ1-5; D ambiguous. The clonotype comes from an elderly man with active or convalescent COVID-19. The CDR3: CASSYGLAGNQPQHF. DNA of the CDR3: TGTGCCAGCAGTTACGGGTTAGCGGGCAATCAGCCCCAGCATTTT.